Below are 21 T cell receptor beta chains sequenced from a single sample in a study of cytotoxic CD8 clonotypes in ibrutinib-treated CLL. Sequencing used immunoSEQ multiplex PCR; TCRdb keeps in-frame clones, though not all of them. The repertoire consists of about 45,000 clones, with under 80% occurring once and the leading ten covering about a fifth. Material: PBMCs, obtained after 24 months of ibrutinib treatment. Receptors were obtained from a human donor with chronic lymphocytic leukemia.

V gene TRBV9 combines with J gene TRBJ2-3; D is unclear. The V end lost 4 bases, the J end lost 0 bases, and 9 bases lay between the germline ends. The CDR3 contains 14 residues. Germline CDR1 reads SGDLS; CDR2 reads YYNGEE. CDR3 in amino acids: CASSSRPSTDTQYF. The CDR3 DNA reads TGTGCCAGCAGCTCCCGACCCAGCACAGATACGCAGTATTTT. The variable domain in full, with the rest retrieved from reference TRBV9 and TRBJ2-3, is DSGVTQTPKHLITATGQRVTLRCSPRSGDLSVYWYQQSLDQGLQFLIQYYNGEERAKGNILERFSAQQFPDLHSELNLSSLELGDSALYFCASSSRPSTDTQYFGPGTRLTVL.

V gene TRBV27 combines with J gene TRBJ2-3, with TRBD2 identical over 7 bases. The germline CDR1 and CDR2 sequences are MNHEY and SMNVEV (reference sequence). The CDR3 contains 12 residues. V trimming: 7 bases; J trimming: 8 bases; junction bases outside the gene matches: 6. CDR3 in DNA: TGTGCCAGCACCATCCCGGGGGGTACGCAGTATTTT. It yields the protein CASTIPGGTQYF.

This clone has a handful of counts. The chain combines TRBV6-6 with TRBJ1-5; no firm D call. Trimming shortened V by 7 bases and J by 4 bases, and 11 bases separated the two germline ends. The CDR3 covers 13 residues. The V gene's germline CDR1 is MNHNY and CDR2 SVGAGI (reference sequence). CDR3 loop: CASILSANQPQHF. CDR3 nucleotides: TGTGCCAGCATACTGTCGGCGAATCAGCCCCAGCATTTT.

J is TRBJ1-2 and V is TRBV5-4; D call uncertain. Trimming pared 3 bases from V and 0 bases from J, leaving 9 bases between. This CDR3 region has 14 residues. The V gene's germline CDR1 is SGHNT and CDR2 YYREEE (reference sequence). In DNA form, the CDR3 reads TGTGCCAGCAGCTCCTCCCCAGCTAACTATGGCTACACCTTC. It yields the protein CASSSSPANYGYTF.

The chain carries TRBV5-1 and TRBJ1-1; D is ambiguous. V was shortened by 0 bases and J by 1 base, with 7 bases between the two germline ends. CDR1 and CDR2 from the germline V gene are SGHRS and YFSETQ. This CDR3 spans 14 amino acids. CDR3 coding DNA: TGCGCCAGCAGCTTGGAATTGGCGAACACTGAAGCTTTCTTT. Translating it yields CASSLELANTEAFF.

This chain joins TRBV10-3 and TRBJ2-3; TRBD2 matches at 9 bases. V gave up 6 bases and J gave up 2 bases; unmatched junction bases: 6. In germline, CDR1 is ENHRY, CDR2 SYGVKD. The CDR3 runs to 15 residues. The CDR3 nucleotides read TGTGCCATCAGAGAATCTAGCGGGAACACAGATACGCAGTATTTT. Translation gives CAIRESSGNTDTQYF.

The genes are TRBV6-5 and TRBJ1-2; unclear D gene. The CDR3 is 13 residues long. Trimming cost V 6 bases and J 3 bases, with 11 bases left between them. Germline V gene lookup returns CDR1 MNHEY and CDR2 SVGAGI. CDR3 sequence reads: CASRPSPYYGYTF. CDR3 DNA sequence: TGTGCCAGCAGACCGTCTCCCTACTATGGCTACACCTTC.

The chain combines TRBV2 with TRBJ1-2; 7 bases fit TRBD1. The germline gives CDR1 SNHLY, CDR2 FYNNEI. The ends lost 4 bases at V and 1 base at J; junction bases unmatched: 3. The CDR3 covers 14 residues. The DNA of the CDR3 is TGTGCCAGCAGTGGAAGACAGGGTAACTATGGCTACACCTTC. Amino acid sequence: CASSGRQGNYGYTF.

The chain combines TRBV6-5 with TRBJ1-1, with D maybe TRBD1 (6 bases). V dropped 4 bases and J dropped 10 bases, with 10 bases sitting between them. The CDR3 is 11 amino acids. Germline-derived CDR1 and CDR2 are MNHEY and SVGAGI. The DNA of the CDR3 is TGTGCCAGCAGTTTCCGGGGGGCAGCTTTCTTT. This gives the protein CASSFRGAAFF.

The chain has TRBV5-1 and TRBJ2-7; 10 nucleotides align to TRBD2. Germline assignment: CDR1 SGHRS and CDR2 YFSETQ. CDR3 length equals 15 residues. Unmatched junction bases numbered 6, after V lost 4 bases and J lost 2 bases. The CDR3 loop is CASSEGSGRTYEQYF. In DNA form, the CDR3 reads TGCGCCAGCAGCGAAGGTAGCGGGAGGACCTACGAGCAGTACTTC.

This clone has ten or more counts. The chain carries TRBV6-6 and TRBJ1-5, with D tentatively TRBD1 (5 bases). The CDR3 consists of 14 residues. CDR1 and CDR2 (germline): MNHNY, SVGAGI (reference sequence). V shed 8 bases and J shed 3 bases, with 14 bases lying between them. In nucleotides, the CDR3 is TGTGCCAGCCGAGACGCAGGGAACAATCAGCCCCAGCATTTT. It encodes CASRDAGNNQPQHF.

The chain couples TRBV5-1 to TRBJ2-6; D is undetermined. In germline, CDR1 is SGHRS, CDR2 YFSETQ. The CDR3 runs to 16 residues. The ends were cut back, 4 bases at V and 1 base at J, with 12 bases in the middle. CDR3 nucleotide sequence: TGCGCCAGCAGCCTTATGGTTTCATCTGGGGCCAACGTCCTGACTTTC. Encoded protein: CASSLMVSSGANVLTF.

The rearrangement links TRBV19 to TRBJ2-3; TRBD2 agrees at 14 bases. CDR1 is LNHDA, CDR2 SQIVND, per germline (reference sequence). CDR3 length: 16 amino acids. J was trimmed by 7 bases and V by 3 bases; bases with no gene match: 6. The DNA for the CDR3 is TGTGCCAGTAGTATCCGACTAGCGGGGGGGCGAAATACGCAGTATTTT. This gives the protein CASSIRLAGGRNTQYF.

The rearrangement uses TRBV7-3 and TRBJ2-1; D unclear. Deletions cut 3 bases from V and 6 bases from J, with 6 bases between. Germline V gene data show CDR1 as SGHTA and CDR2 as FQGTGA. CDR3 length: 12 amino acids. CDR3 sequence (DNA): TGTGCCAGCAGCTTGGGCAGCAATGAGCAGTTCTTC. Residues: CASSLGSNEQFF.

This sequence joins TRBV5-4 and TRBJ2-1; 11 nucleotides match TRBD1. V lost 4 bases and J lost 5; bases outside the gene matches: 5. The CDR3 consists of 15 residues. CDR1 is SGHNT, CDR2 YYREEE, per germline (reference sequence). DNA of the CDR3: TGTGCCAGCAGCCGGGGACAGGGGGAGAACAATGAGCAGTTCTTC. Translation gives CASSRGQGENNEQFF.

The chain is built from TRBV7-3 and TRBJ1-1; no definite D call. Germline CDR1 is SGHTA and CDR2 is FQGTGA. The V gene lost 6 bases and the J gene lost 1 base, with 9 bases spanning the gap. This CDR3 contains 13 residues. CDR3 in DNA: TGTGCCAGCAGTCCTACGACGAACACTGAAGCTTTCTTT. Translated: CASSPTTNTEAFF.

The V and J genes are TRBV5-4 and TRBJ2-2, with D possibly being TRBD2 (7 bases). The length of the CDR3 is 18 residues. CDR1 is SGHNT and CDR2 is YYREEE in the germline V gene (reference sequence). V was clipped by 0 bases and J by 4 bases, with 19 bases between them. The CDR3: CASSLAGAGAMITGELFF. DNA of the CDR3: TGTGCCAGCAGCTTGGCGGGGGCGGGGGCGATGATCACCGGGGAGCTGTTTTTT.

This chain uses TRBV29-1 with TRBJ2-7; 8 nucleotides agree with TRBD1. Germline CDR1 is SQVTM and CDR2 is ANQGSEA. This CDR3 is built from 13 residues. V was clipped by 6 bases and J by 0 bases; unmatched bases: 4. CDR3 bases: TGCAGCGTACGGGACAGGCCCTCCTACGAGCAGTACTTC. Encoded protein: CSVRDRPSYEQYF.

V usage is TRBV2 and J usage is TRBJ2-3; 12 bases map to TRBD2. Germline V gives CDR1 SNHLY, CDR2 FYNNEI. J was trimmed by 8 bases and V by 2 bases; bases with no gene match: 11. The CDR3 extends over 17 amino acids. The CDR3 protein is CASSEFVTSGSGGTQYF. In nucleotides, the CDR3 is TGTGCCAGCAGTGAATTCGTGACTAGCGGGAGTGGTGGTACGCAGTATTTT.

The chain's CDR3 is CASSWGGVGTEAFF. CDR3 sequence (DNA): TGTGCCAGCAGCTGGGGGGGCGTCGGAACTGAAGCTTTCTTT. V and J are TRBV7-2 and TRBJ1-1; maybe TRBD1 (6 bases). This CDR3 region has 14 residues. Between the trimmed V and J ends, which lost 4 bases and 5 bases, there was a span of 14 bases. The V gene's germline CDR1 is SGHTA and CDR2 FQGNSA.

The sample holds one count of this clone. The chain joins TRBV9 to TRBJ2-7; D might be TRBD1 or TRBD2, each matching 5 bases. From germline, CDR1 is SGDLS and CDR2 YYNGEE. CDR3 length equals 13 residues. V shed 7 bases and J shed 3 bases, with 14 bases lying between them. The CDR3 nucleotides read TGTGCCAGCGGTCGGGACCCTTACTACGAGCAGTACTTC. Its translation is CASGRDPYYEQYF.